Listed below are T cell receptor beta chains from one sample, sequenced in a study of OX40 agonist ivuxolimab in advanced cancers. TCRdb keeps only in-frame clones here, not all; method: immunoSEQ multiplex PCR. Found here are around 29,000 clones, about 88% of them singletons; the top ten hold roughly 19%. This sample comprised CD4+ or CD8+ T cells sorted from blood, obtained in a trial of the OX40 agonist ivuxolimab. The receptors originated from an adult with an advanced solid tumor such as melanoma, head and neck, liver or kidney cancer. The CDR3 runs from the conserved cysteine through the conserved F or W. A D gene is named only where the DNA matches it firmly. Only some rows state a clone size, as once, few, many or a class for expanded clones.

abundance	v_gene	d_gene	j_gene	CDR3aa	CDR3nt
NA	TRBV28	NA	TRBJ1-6	CASSPNRARRVDSPLHF	TGTGCCAGCAGCCCTAATCGGGCCCGGCGGGTGGATTCACCCCTCCACTTT
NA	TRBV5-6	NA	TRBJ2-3	CASSLGKGTQYF	TGTGCCAGCAGCTTGGGTAAGGGCACGCAGTATTTT
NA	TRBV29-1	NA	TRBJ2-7	CSVRRLGPYEQYF	TGCAGCGTTCGTAGACTAGGACCCTACGAGCAGTACTTC
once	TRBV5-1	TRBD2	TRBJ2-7	CASSLDLAAYEQYF	TGCGCCAGCAGCTTGGACCTAGCGGCATACGAGCAGTACTTC
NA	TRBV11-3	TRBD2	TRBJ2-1	CASSLGRGGPYNEQFF	TGTGCCAGCAGCCTGGGACGGGGGGGGCCCTACAATGAGCAGTTCTTC
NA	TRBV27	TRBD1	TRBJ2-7	CASSSGQGHLLYEQYF	TGTGCCAGCAGTTCAGGACAGGGCCATCTTTTGTACGAGCAGTACTTC
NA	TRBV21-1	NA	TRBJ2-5	CASSKKAGQPETQYF	TGTGCCAGCAGCAAAAAAGCGGGACAGCCGGAGACCCAGTACTTC
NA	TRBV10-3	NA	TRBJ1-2	CAISETDGYGYTF	TGTGCCATCAGTGAGACGGACGGGTATGGCTACACCTTC
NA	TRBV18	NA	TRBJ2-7	CASSPGYEQYF	TGTGCCAGCTCACCGGGCTACGAGCAGTACTTC
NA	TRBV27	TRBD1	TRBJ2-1	CATLGQGRREQFF	TGTGCCACCCTCGGACAGGGGAGGCGAGAGCAGTTCTTC
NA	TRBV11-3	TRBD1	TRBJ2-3	CASSNLNTGGTTQYF	TGTGCCAGCAGCAACTTAAATACAGGGGGCACTACGCAGTATTTT
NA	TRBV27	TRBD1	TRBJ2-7	CATSPGTGLYEQYF	TGTGCCACCAGTCCCGGGACAGGCCTCTACGAGCAGTACTTC
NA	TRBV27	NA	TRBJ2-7	CASSRKDSSYEQYF	TGTGCCAGCAGTCGAAAGGACAGCTCCTACGAGCAGTACTTC
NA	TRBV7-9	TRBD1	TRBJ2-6	CASSPSSGTGYSGANVLTF	TGTGCCAGCAGCCCTTCATCCGGGACAGGGTACTCTGGGGCCAACGTCCTGACTTTC
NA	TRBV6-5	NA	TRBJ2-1	CASSYPSGTSVQFF	TGTGCCAGCAGTTACCCTTCCGGGACCTCCGTGCAGTTCTTC
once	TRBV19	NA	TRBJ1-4	CARRLGNRRLGEKLFF	TGTGCCAGAAGGTTGGGGAACAGGCGTCTGGGTGAAAAACTGTTTTTT
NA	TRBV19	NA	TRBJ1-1	CASSISIVGNTEAFF	TGTGCCAGTAGTATAAGCATCGTCGGGAACACTGAAGCTTTCTTT
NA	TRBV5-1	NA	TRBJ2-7	CASSLGPGEQYF	TGCGCCAGCAGCTTGGGTCCCGGCGAGCAGTACTTC
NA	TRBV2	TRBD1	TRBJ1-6	CASSDGTGGARSPLHF	TGTGCCAGCAGTGACGGGACAGGCGGCGCAAGATCACCCCTCCACTTT
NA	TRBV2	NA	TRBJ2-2	CAGRALDTGELFF	TGTGCCGGCAGGGCCTTGGACACCGGGGAGCTGTTTTTT
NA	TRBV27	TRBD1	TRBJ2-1	CASRLTGTGAYNEQFF	TGTGCCAGCAGATTAACCGGGACAGGGGCCTACAATGAGCAGTTCTTC
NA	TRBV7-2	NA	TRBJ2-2	CASSSRVANTGELFF	TGTGCCAGCAGCTCCCGGGTAGCAAACACCGGGGAGCTGTTTTTT
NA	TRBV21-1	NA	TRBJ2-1	CASSPRDRGENEQFF	TGTGCCAGCAGCCCCCGGGACAGGGGGGAAAATGAGCAGTTCTTC
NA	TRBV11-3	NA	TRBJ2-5	CASSWVAQETQYF	TGTGCCAGCAGCTGGGTGGCCCAAGAGACCCAGTACTTC
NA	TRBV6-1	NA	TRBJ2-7	CASSLDPAYEQYF	TGTGCCAGCAGCCTAGACCCGGCCTACGAGCAGTACTTC
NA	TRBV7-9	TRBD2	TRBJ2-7	CASSVSGTYEQYF	TGTGCCAGCAGCGTTAGCGGGACGTACGAGCAGTACTTC
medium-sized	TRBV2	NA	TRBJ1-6	CASSEWWNSPLHF	TGTGCCAGCAGTGAGTGGTGGAATTCACCCCTCCACTTT
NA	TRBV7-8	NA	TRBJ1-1	CASSLAGGNTEAFF	TGTGCCAGCAGCTTAGCCGGAGGGAACACTGAAGCTTTCTTT
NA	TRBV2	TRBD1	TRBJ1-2	CASSSGQGIGNYGYTF	TGTGCCAGCAGCTCGGGACAGGGGATCGGTAACTATGGCTACACCTTC
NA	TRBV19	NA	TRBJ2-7	CASSIDHGGWYEQYF	TGTGCCAGTAGTATAGATCATGGAGGGTGGTACGAGCAGTACTTC
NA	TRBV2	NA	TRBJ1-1	CASYVFRDTEAFF	TGTGCCAGCTATGTTTTTCGGGACACTGAAGCTTTCTTT
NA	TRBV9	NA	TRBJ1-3	CASSHGTPGNTIYF	TGTGCCAGCAGCCACGGGACGCCAGGAAACACCATATATTTT
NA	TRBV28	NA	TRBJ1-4	CASSRGQSRNEKLFF	TGTGCCAGCAGTCGCGGACAATCACGTAATGAAAAACTGTTTTTT
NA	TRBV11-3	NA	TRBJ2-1	CASTRGSGEYNEQFF	TGTGCCAGCACCCGAGGGAGCGGAGAATACAATGAGCAGTTCTTC
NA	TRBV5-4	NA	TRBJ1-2	CASSWENNYGYTF	TGTGCCAGCAGCTGGGAAAATAACTATGGCTACACCTTC
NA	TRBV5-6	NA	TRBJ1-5	CASSLSSSYSNQPQHF	TGTGCCAGCAGCTTGTCCAGCTCCTATAGCAATCAGCCCCAGCATTTT
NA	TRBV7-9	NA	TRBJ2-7	CASSPRARPSYEQYF	TGTGCCAGCAGCCCTAGGGCTAGACCATCCTACGAGCAGTACTTC
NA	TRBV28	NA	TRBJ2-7	CASSLGPGTKVGEQYF	TGTGCCAGCAGTTTAGGCCCCGGGACGAAAGTCGGCGAGCAGTACTTC
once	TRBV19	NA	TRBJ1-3	CASSRQDPGNTIYF	TGTGCCAGTAGTAGGCAGGACCCTGGAAACACCATATATTTT
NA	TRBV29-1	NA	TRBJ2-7	CSALVPDRLYEQYF	TGCAGCGCCTTAGTTCCTGACAGGCTCTACGAGCAGTACTTC
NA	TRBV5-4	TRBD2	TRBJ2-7	CASSLGTSGAYEQYF	TGTGCCAGCAGCTTGGGGACTAGCGGAGCCTACGAGCAGTACTTC
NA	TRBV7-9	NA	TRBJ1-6	CASSIGSSYNSPLHF	TGTGCCAGCAGCATAGGGAGCTCCTATAATTCACCCCTCCACTTT
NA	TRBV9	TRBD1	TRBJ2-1	CASSMTGSNEQFF	TGTGCCAGCAGCATGACAGGGAGCAATGAGCAGTTCTTC
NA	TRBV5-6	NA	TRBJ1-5	CASSGWGFQNQPQHF	TGTGCCAGCAGCGGCTGGGGGTTCCAAAATCAGCCCCAGCATTTT
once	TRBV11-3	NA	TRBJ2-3	CASSLVAGTDTQYF	TGTGCCAGCAGCTTAGTCGCAGGCACAGATACGCAGTATTTT
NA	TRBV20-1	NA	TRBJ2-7	CSARVEDEQYF	TGCAGTGCTAGAGTAGAGGACGAGCAGTACTTC
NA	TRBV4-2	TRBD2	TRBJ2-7	CASSQGAGGPGQYF	TGTGCCAGCAGCCAGGGAGCGGGAGGGCCGGGGCAGTACTTC